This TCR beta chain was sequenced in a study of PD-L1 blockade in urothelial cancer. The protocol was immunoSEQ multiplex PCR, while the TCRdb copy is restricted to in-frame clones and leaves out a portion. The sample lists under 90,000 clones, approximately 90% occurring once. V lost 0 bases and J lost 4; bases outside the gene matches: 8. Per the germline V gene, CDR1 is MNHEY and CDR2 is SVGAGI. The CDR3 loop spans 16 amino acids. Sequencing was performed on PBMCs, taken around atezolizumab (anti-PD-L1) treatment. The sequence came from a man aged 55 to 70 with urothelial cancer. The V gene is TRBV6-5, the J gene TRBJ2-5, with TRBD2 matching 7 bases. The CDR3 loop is CASSYSSRLAAETQYF. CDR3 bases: TGTGCCAGCAGTTACTCGTCCCGACTAGCAGCAGAGACCCAGTACTTC.